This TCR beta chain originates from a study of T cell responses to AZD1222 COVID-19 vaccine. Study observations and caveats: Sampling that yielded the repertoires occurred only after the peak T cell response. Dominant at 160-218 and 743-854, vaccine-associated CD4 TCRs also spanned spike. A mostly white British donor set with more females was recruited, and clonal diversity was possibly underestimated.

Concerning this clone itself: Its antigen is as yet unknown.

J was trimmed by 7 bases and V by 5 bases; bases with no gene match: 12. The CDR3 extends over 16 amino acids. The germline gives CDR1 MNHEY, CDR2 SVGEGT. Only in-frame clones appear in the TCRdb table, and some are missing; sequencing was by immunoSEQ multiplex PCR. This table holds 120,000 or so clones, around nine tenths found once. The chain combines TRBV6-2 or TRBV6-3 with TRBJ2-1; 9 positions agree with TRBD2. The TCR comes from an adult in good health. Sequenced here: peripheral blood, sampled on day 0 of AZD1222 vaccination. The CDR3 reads CASSGIAGDTGNEQFF. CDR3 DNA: TGTGCCAGCAGTGGAATAGCGGGAGATACGGGAAATGAGCAGTTCTTC.